This passage covers 6 T cell receptor beta chains from one sample sequenced in a study of T-cell reconstitution after alpha-beta-depleted transplantation in children. Library preparation (for TCRbeta) was performed with unique molecular identifiers. One entry per CDR3 protein results from TCRdb running MiXCR on the PCR reads. The data contain about 340,000 distinct CDR3 sequences, around 16% of them seen just once; the ten biggest clones take up approximately 38%. The sample was PBMCs, mostly from graft donor cells, taken 360 days after TCRalphabeta/CD19-depleted stem cell transplant. The receptors stem from a male patient aged 2 to 9 who had a stem cell transplant for acute lymphoblastic leukemia, so the T cells may come from the graft donor.

This clonotype was found a few times. The chain uses TRBV12-3 or TRBV12-4 and TRBJ2-3; 7 nucleotides line up with TRBD2. The CDR3 length is 16 residues. V lost 6 bases to trimming and J lost 0 bases; unmatched junction nucleotides: 9. As DNA, the CDR3 is TGTGCCAGCAGCGTCGGGGGGACCTGGAGCACAGATACGCAGTATTTT. As protein: CASSVGGTWSTDTQYF.

Many counts were recorded for this clonotype. V and J are TRBV5-6 and TRBJ2-1; 7 bases agree with TRBD2. With 2 bases clipped from V and 6 bases from J, the junction kept 14 bases outside the gene matches. Germline V gene sequence: CDR1 SGHDT, CDR2 YYEEEE. There are 17 residues in the CDR3. Here the CDR3 reads CASSFYQGGRYSNEQFF. In DNA form, the CDR3 reads TGTGCCAGCAGCTTTTATCAGGGCGGGAGATATTCCAATGAGCAGTTCTTC.

The table lists this clonotype with a few counts. This rearrangement joins TRBV28 to TRBJ2-1; the D gene is possibly TRBD1 (6 bases). CDR1 is MDHEN, CDR2 SYDVKM, per germline. This CDR3 region has 14 residues. V lost 6 bases, J lost 2 bases, and 11 bases lay in between. Here the CDR3 DNA reads TGTGCCAGCAGCAACAGGGACCCCTACAATGAGCAGTTCTTC. Encoded protein: CASSNRDPYNEQFF.

Concerning this clonotype itself: Possible read error: a much larger clone is one base away. The rearrangement joins TRBV12-3 or TRBV12-4 to TRBJ2-7, with a weak D call TRBD2 (5 bases). V was shortened by 6 bases and J by 1 base, with 13 bases between the two germline ends. The CDR3 has 14 residues. The CDR3 DNA is TGTGCCAGCAGCTTTCGGGAATCGTCCTACGAGCAGTACTTC. Protein product: CASSFRESSYEQYF.

This clonotype was found many times. A read error may account for a junction end that differs from germline. The V and J genes are TRBV5-1 and TRBJ2-5, with 7 bases lining up with TRBD1. Per the germline V gene, CDR1 is SGHRS and CDR2 is YFSETQ. This CDR3 spans 13 amino acids. This CDR3 is CASSRDRQETQYF. The CDR3 coding sequence is TGTGCCAGCAGCCGGGACAGACAAGAGACCCAGTACTTC.

A note on this clonotype: The junction does not match germline at one end; this may be a read error. CDR3 sequence (DNA): TGTGCCAGCAGCTTAAATCTAGCGGCGAACGCCGGGGAGCTGTTTTTT. Residues: CASSLNLAANAGELFF. The genes are TRBV7-3 and TRBJ2-2; 7 bases fit TRBD2. Germline V lookup: CDR1 SGHTA, CDR2 FQGTGA. The CDR3 is made up of 16 amino acids.